The following is a T cell receptor (beta chain) sequence with its context. Profiling relied on immunoSEQ multiplex PCR, and the TCRdb table lists in-frame clones only, not all of them. The data show about 180,000 clones, around 90% seen once. Per the germline V gene, CDR1 is SGDLS and CDR2 is YYNGEE. Trimming cost V 3 bases and J 10 bases, with 8 bases left between them. CDR3 length equals 11 residues. The data belong to a study of control samples from healthy donors and cancer patients. This TCR was sampled from a woman between 50 and 59 years old in good health. The rearrangement joins TRBV9 to TRBJ2-1, with a tentative D call TRBD1 (6 bases). Sequenced sample: blood. In DNA, the CDR3 is TGTGCCAGCAGCGCAGACAGGGAGCAGTTCTTC. It encodes CASSADREQFF.